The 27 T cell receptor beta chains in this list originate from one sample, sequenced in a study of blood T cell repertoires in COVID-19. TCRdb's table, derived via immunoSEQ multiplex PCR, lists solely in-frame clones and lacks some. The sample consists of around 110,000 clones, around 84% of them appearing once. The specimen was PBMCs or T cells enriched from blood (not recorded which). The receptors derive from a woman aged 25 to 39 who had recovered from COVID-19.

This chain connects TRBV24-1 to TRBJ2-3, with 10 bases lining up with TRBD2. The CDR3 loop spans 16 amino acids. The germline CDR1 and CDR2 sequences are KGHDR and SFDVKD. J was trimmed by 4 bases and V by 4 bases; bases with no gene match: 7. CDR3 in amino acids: CATSDPTSGKADTQYF. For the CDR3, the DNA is TGTGCCACCAGTGACCCCACTAGCGGGAAAGCAGATACGCAGTATTTT.

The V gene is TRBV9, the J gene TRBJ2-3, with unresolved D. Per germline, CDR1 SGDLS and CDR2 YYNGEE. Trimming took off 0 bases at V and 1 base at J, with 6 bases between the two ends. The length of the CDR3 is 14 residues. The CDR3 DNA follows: TGTGCCAGCAGCGTAGAGCCCCGCACAGATACGCAGTATTTT. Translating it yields CASSVEPRTDTQYF.

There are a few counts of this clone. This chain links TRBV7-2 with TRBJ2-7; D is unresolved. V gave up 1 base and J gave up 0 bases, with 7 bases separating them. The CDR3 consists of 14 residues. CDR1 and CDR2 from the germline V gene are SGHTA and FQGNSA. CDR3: CASSLGPSSYEQYF. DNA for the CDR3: TGTGCCAGCAGCTTAGGGCCTAGCTCCTACGAGCAGTACTTC.

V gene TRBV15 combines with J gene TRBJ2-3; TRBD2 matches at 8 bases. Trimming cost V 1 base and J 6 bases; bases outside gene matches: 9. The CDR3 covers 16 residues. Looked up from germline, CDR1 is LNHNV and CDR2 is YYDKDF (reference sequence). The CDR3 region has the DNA TGTGCCACCAGCAGAGGGTCGGGCGGGAGGTGGGATACGCAGTATTTT. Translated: CATSRGSGGRWDTQYF.

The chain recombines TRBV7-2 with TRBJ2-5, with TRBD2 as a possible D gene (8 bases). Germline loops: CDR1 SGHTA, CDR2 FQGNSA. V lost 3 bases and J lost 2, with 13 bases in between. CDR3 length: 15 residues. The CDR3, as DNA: TGTGCCAGCAGCTTTAGCGGGACAGTACAAGAGACCCAGTACTTC. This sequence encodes CASSFSGTVQETQYF.

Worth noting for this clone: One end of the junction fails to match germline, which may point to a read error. The CDR3 sequence is CAGSVSTMNTEAFF. The CDR3 coding sequence is TGTGCCGGCAGCGTCTCAACTATGAACACTGAAGCTTTCTTT. This chain connects TRBV9 to TRBJ1-1, with D hard to call. CDR1 and CDR2 from the germline V gene are SGDLS and YYNGEE. This CDR3 is 14 amino acids long.

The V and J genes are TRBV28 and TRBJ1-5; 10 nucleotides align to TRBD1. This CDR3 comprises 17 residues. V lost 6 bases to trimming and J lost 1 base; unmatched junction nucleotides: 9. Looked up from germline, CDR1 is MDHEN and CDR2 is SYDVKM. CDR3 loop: CASSRAGTGVSNQPQHF. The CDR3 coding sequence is TGTGCCAGCAGCCGCGCCGGGACAGGGGTAAGCAATCAGCCCCAGCATTTT.

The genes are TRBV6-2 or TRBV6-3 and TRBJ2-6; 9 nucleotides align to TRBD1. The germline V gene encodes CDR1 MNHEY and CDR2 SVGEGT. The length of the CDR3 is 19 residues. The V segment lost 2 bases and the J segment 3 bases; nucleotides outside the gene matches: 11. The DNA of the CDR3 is TGTGCCAGCAGTTACGGGACAGGGAGTGGAGGCGTTGGGGCCAACGTCCTGACTTTC. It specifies CASSYGTGSGGVGANVLTF.

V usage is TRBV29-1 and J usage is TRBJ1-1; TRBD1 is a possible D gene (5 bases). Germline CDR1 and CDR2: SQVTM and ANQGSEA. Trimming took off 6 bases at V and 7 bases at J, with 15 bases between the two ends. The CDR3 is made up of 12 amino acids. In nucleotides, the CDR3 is TGCAGCGTCATCTGGGGGGAAAATGAAGCTTTCTTT. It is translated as CSVIWGENEAFF.

The CDR3 DNA follows: TGCGCCAGCAGTGGGAGGGGTGCGAGCTACAATGAGCAGTTCTTC. Encoded protein: CASSGRGASYNEQFF. The chain carries TRBV10-1 and TRBJ2-1, with D possibly being TRBD2 (6 bases). Per the germline V gene, CDR1 is WNHNN and CDR2 is SYGVQD (reference sequence). The CDR3 covers 15 residues. V was trimmed by 4 bases and J by 3 bases, leaving 13 bases between them.

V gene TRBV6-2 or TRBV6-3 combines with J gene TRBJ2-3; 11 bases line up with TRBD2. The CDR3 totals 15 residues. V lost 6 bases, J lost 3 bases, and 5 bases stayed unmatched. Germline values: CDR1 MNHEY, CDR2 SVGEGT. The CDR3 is CASSSTSGRTDTQYF. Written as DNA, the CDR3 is TGTGCCAGCAGCTCAACTAGCGGGAGAACAGATACGCAGTATTTT.

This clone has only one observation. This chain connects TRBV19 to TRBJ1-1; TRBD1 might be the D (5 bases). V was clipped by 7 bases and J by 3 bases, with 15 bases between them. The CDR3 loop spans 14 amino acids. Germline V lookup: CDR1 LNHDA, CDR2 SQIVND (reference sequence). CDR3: CASTRTEGYTEAFF. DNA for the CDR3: TGTGCCAGTACACGGACGGAGGGGTACACTGAAGCTTTCTTT.

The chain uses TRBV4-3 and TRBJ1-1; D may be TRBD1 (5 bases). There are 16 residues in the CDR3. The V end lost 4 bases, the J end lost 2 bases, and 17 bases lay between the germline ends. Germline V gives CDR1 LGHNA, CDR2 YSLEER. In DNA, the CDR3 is TGCGCCAGCAGCCGCGACCTGACAGAAGAAAACACTGAAGCTTTCTTT. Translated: CASSRDLTEENTEAFF.

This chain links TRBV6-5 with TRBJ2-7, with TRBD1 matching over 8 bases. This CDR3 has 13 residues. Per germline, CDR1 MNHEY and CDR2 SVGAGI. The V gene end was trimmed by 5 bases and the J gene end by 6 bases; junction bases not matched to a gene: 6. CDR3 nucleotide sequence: TGTGCCAGCAGTCCGGACAGGGTGGGCGAGCAGTACTTC. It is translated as CASSPDRVGEQYF.

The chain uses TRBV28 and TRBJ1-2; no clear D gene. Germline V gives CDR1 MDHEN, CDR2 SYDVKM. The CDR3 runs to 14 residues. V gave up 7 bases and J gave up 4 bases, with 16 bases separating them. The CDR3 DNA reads TGTGCCAGCACCCCCGGCCAGCAGGTCTATGGCTACACCTTC. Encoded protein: CASTPGQQVYGYTF.

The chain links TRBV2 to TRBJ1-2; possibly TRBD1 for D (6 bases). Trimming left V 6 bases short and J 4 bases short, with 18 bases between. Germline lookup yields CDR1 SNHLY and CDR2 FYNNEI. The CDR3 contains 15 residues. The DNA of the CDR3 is TGTGCCAGCAGGGCACAGGGTATTGGCTCCTATGGCTACACCTTC. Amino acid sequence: CASRAQGIGSYGYTF.

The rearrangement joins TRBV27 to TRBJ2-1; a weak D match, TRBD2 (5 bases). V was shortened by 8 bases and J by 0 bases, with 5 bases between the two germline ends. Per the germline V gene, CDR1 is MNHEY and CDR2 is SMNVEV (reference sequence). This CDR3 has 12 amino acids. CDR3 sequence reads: CASGSSYNEQFF. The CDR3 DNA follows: TGTGCCAGCGGGAGCTCCTACAATGAGCAGTTCTTC.

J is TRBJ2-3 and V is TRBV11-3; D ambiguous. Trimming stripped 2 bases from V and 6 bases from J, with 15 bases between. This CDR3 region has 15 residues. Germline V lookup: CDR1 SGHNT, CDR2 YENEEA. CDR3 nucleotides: TGTGCCAGCAGCTTAACCGGTCCGCCCTGGGATACGCAGTATTTT. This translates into CASSLTGPPWDTQYF.

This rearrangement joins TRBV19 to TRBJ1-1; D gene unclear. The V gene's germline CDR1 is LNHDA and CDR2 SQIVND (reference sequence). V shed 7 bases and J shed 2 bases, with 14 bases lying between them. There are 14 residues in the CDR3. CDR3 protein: CASMVTLKNTEAFF. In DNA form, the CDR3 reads TGTGCCAGTATGGTTACACTAAAAAACACTGAAGCTTTCTTT.

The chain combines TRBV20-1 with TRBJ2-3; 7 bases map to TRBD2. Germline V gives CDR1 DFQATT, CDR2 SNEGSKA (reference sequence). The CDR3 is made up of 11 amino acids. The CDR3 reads CTGGQTDTQYF. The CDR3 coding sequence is TGCACGGGGGGTCAGACAGATACGCAGTATTTT.

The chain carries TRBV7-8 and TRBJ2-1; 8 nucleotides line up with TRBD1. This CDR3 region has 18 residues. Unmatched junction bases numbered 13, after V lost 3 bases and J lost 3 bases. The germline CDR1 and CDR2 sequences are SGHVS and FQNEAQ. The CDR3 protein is CASSFPEGEQGGYNEQFF. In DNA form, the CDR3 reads TGTGCCAGCAGCTTCCCCGAAGGGGAACAGGGGGGCTACAATGAGCAGTTCTTC.

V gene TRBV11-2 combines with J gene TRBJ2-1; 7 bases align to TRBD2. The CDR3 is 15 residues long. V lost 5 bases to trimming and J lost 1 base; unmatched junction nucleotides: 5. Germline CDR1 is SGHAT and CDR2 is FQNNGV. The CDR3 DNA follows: TGTGCCAGCAGCCGGGGGGAGGGATCCTACAATGAGCAGTTCTTC. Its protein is CASSRGEGSYNEQFF.

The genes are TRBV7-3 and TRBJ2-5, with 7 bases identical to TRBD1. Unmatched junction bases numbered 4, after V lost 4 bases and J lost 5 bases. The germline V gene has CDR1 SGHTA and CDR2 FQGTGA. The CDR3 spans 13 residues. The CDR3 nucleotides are TGTGCCAGCAGCTCGGACAGGATGGAGACCCAGTACTTC. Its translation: CASSSDRMETQYF. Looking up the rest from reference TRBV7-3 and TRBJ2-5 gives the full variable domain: GAGVSQTPSNKVTEKGKYVELRCDPISGHTALYWYRQSLGQGPEFLIYFQGTGAADDSGLPNDRFFAVRPEGSVSTLKIQRTERGDSAVYLCASSSDRMETQYFGPGTRLLVL.

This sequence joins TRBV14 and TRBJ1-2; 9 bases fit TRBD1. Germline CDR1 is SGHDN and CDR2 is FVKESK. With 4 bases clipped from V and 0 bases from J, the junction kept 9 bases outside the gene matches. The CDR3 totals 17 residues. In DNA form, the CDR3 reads TGTGCCAGCAGCCGGAGGACAGGGGCCCTCTCTAACTATGGCTACACCTTC. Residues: CASSRRTGALSNYGYTF.

The CDR3 reads CATVRGGPSYEQYF. The CDR3, as DNA: TGTGCCACCGTAAGGGGGGGGCCTTCCTACGAGCAGTACTTC. The rearrangement joins TRBV28 to TRBJ2-7; a possible D gene is TRBD2 (7 bases). The CDR3 extends over 14 amino acids. The V end lost 10 bases, the J end lost 1 base, and 17 bases lay between the germline ends. Germline values: CDR1 MDHEN, CDR2 SYDVKM.

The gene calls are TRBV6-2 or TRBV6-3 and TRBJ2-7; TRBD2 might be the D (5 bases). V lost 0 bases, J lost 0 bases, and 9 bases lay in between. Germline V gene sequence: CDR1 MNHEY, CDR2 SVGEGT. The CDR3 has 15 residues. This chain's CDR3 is CASSYSDSSSYEQYF. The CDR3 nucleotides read TGTGCCAGCAGTTACTCGGACTCAAGCTCCTACGAGCAGTACTTC.

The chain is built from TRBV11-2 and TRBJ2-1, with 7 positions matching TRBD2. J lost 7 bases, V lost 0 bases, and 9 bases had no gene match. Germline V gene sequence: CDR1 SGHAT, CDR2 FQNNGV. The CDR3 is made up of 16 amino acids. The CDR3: CASSLDSGGVRNEQFF. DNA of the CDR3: TGTGCCAGCAGCTTAGATTCGGGAGGAGTGAGAAATGAGCAGTTCTTC.